Listed below are T cell receptor beta chains from one sample, sequenced in a study of T cell responses to AZD1222 COVID-19 vaccine. The data were produced by immunoSEQ multiplex PCR, yet TCRdb's version contains in-frame clones alone and is incomplete. Of around 140,000 clones in the sample, roughly 92% were seen once. The input for sequencing was peripheral blood, taken on day 0 of AZD1222 vaccination. Every receptor here comes from an adult in good health. Each CDR3 is given with its conserved first and last residue. The D gene is left open where the match is weak. The size field is filled for only some rows; it gives once, few, many or a size class.

.	TRBJ2-3	.	TRBV27	CASSYQRLDQSTDTQYF	TGTGCCAGCAGTTACCAAAGACTTGACCAAAGCACAGATACGCAGTATTTT
.	TRBJ1-2	.	TRBV5-5	CASSLEVGTDGYTF	TGTGCCAGCAGCTTGGAAGTGGGCACGGATGGCTACACCTTC
.	TRBJ1-3	TRBD1	TRBV9	CASSFSPVGTGGNTIYF	TGTGCCAGCAGCTTTTCACCCGTGGGGACAGGAGGAAACACCATATATTTT
.	TRBJ2-5	TRBD2	TRBV5-5	CASSKGGPETQYF	TGTGCCAGCAGCAAGGGAGGGCCAGAGACCCAGTACTTC
.	TRBJ2-1	.	TRBV7-9	CASTLQVYNEQFF	TGTGCCAGCACCCTACAGGTATACAATGAGCAGTTCTTC
.	TRBJ2-7	.	TRBV18	CASSPSGSRYEQYF	TGTGCCAGCTCACCATCTGGCAGCAGATACGAGCAGTACTTC
once	TRBJ1-1	.	TRBV29-1	CSVEDLLNTEAFF	TGCAGCGTTGAAGATCTTCTGAACACTGAAGCTTTCTTT
.	TRBJ2-3	.	TRBV27	CASRASSRWELTDTQYF	TGTGCCAGCAGGGCCTCGTCCCGTTGGGAGCTGACAGATACGCAGTATTTT
.	TRBJ1-2	TRBD1	TRBV2	CASSQTGGTYGYTF	TGTGCCAGCAGCCAGACAGGGGGGACCTATGGCTACACCTTC
.	TRBJ2-1	TRBD1	TRBV19	CASETGGSNEQFF	TGTGCCAGTGAGACAGGGGGCTCTAATGAGCAGTTCTTC
.	TRBJ2-7	TRBD1	TRBV27	CASSPRGPYEQYF	TGTGCCAGCAGCCCAAGGGGGCCCTACGAGCAGTACTTC
.	TRBJ2-7	TRBD2	TRBV28	CASSLLGGSGSPYEQYF	TGTGCCAGCAGTCTCCTAGGGGGTAGCGGGAGCCCCTACGAGCAGTACTTC
.	TRBJ2-2	.	TRBV5-1	CASSVSTGELFF	TGCGCCAGCAGCGTCTCCACCGGGGAGCTGTTTTTT
.	TRBJ2-3	.	TRBV10-1	CASQSHGTSTDTQYF	TGCGCCAGCCAGTCCCACGGGACTAGCACAGATACGCAGTATTTT
.	TRBJ1-1	.	TRBV19	CASSRAGRDTEAFF	TGTGCCAGTAGTCGGGCAGGGAGGGACACTGAAGCTTTCTTT
.	TRBJ2-7	.	TRBV29-1	CSVAARTLPYEQYF	TGCAGCGTTGCCGCAAGAACCCTCCCTTACGAGCAGTACTTC
.	TRBJ2-2	.	TRBV10-3	CAISEFLEAPNTGELFF	TGTGCCATCAGTGAGTTCCTTGAGGCTCCGAACACCGGGGAGCTGTTTTTT
.	TRBJ2-7	TRBD1	TRBV3-1/TRBV3-2	CASSQQDRAPNEQYF	TGTGCCAGCAGCCAACAGGACAGGGCTCCCAACGAGCAGTACTTC
.	TRBJ2-1	.	TRBV6-5	CASTNRGGNEQFF	TGTGCCAGCACAAACAGGGGAGGAAATGAGCAGTTCTTC
.	TRBJ2-3	.	TRBV7-6	CASSSWGGRQFTDTQYF	TGTGCCAGCAGCTCCTGGGGCGGACGTCAATTCACAGATACGCAGTATTTT
few	TRBJ1-2	.	TRBV28	CASSPIAGGGRKGYTF	TGTGCCAGCAGTCCAATCGCGGGCGGAGGCCGGAAGGGCTACACCTTC
.	TRBJ1-5	.	TRBV6-5	CASSRRRLWPQHF	TGTGCCAGCAGTCGACGGCGGTTATGGCCCCAGCATTTT
.	TRBJ1-2	.	TRBV3-1/TRBV3-2	CASSQVGNSGYGYTF	TGTGCCAGCAGCCAAGTCGGAAACAGCGGGTACGGCTACACCTTC
.	TRBJ2-3	.	TRBV7-9	CASSSPVADTQYF	TGTGCCAGCAGCTCCCCCGTCGCAGATACGCAGTATTTT
.	TRBJ2-5	.	TRBV28	CASSLLQDRQETQYF	TGTGCCAGCAGTTTACTTCAGGACCGCCAAGAGACCCAGTACTTC
.	TRBJ1-5	.	TRBV28	CASRDGGNQPQHF	TGTGCCAGCCGGGACGGCGGAAATCAGCCCCAGCATTTT
.	TRBJ2-5	.	TRBV5-6	CASSFGLTETQYF	TGTGCCAGCAGCTTTGGACTTACGGAGACCCAGTACTTC
.	TRBJ2-5	TRBD1	TRBV5-4	CAGGTGGRGETQYF	TGTGCCGGGGGGACAGGGGGCCGAGGAGAGACCCAGTACTTC
.	TRBJ2-7	.	TRBV6-5	CASSYSGAGVRYEQYF	TGTGCCAGCAGTTACTCGGGGGCAGGGGTTCGCTACGAGCAGTACTTC
.	TRBJ1-6	.	TRBV27	CASSLRGYREPYNSPLHF	TGTGCCAGCAGTTTGCGGGGGTACAGGGAACCCTATAATTCACCCCTCCACTTT
.	TRBJ1-1	.	TRBV6-5	CASSYVAASEAFF	TGTGCCAGCAGTTACGTGGCGGCTTCCGAAGCTTTCTTT
.	TRBJ2-2	.	TRBV4-1	CASSQPRRGTSGELFF	TGCGCCAGCAGCCAACCCCGGAGGGGTACGAGCGGGGAGCTGTTTTTT
.	TRBJ1-5	.	TRBV5-1	CASSLGYGANQPQHF	TGCGCCAGCAGCTTGGGCTACGGAGCCAATCAGCCCCAGCATTTT
.	TRBJ1-1	.	TRBV15	CATSRDLGGAFF	TGTGCCACCAGCAGAGATTTGGGAGGAGCTTTCTTT
.	TRBJ2-1	.	TRBV5-1	CASSYLAGPYNEQFF	TGCGCCAGCAGCTATTTGGCCGGACCCTACAATGAGCAGTTCTTC
.	TRBJ1-2	.	TRBV5-4	CASSQQRDYGYTF	TGTGCCAGCAGCCAACAGAGGGACTATGGCTACACCTTC
.	TRBJ1-2	.	TRBV11-2	CASSLGTYYGYTF	TGTGCCAGCAGCTTAGGGACTTATTATGGCTACACCTTC
.	TRBJ2-7	.	TRBV18	CASSPRGTALVYEQYF	TGTGCCAGCTCACCACGGGGAACCGCTCTAGTTTACGAGCAGTACTTC
.	TRBJ1-3	.	TRBV24-1	CATALVRGFSGNTIYF	TGTGCCACCGCCCTCGTGCGCGGCTTCTCTGGAAACACCATATATTTT
.	TRBJ2-3	.	TRBV29-1	CSVGTIHTDTQYF	TGCAGCGTCGGGACAATCCACACAGATACGCAGTATTTT
.	TRBJ2-2	.	TRBV5-1	CASSPQGLDGELFF	TGCGCCAGCAGCCCACAGGGACTTGACGGGGAGCTGTTTTTT
.	TRBJ1-5	.	TRBV28	CASIGEGQPQHF	TGTGCCAGCATCGGTGAGGGGCAGCCCCAGCATTTT
few	TRBJ2-1	.	TRBV19	CASSIGYRSDEQFF	TGTGCCAGTAGTATAGGATACAGGTCCGATGAGCAGTTCTTC
.	TRBJ1-5	TRBD1	TRBV29-1	CSVRTGEISQPQHF	TGCAGCGTTCGGACAGGGGAAATTAGTCAGCCCCAGCATTTT
.	TRBJ2-5	TRBD2	TRBV5-1	CASSSSGSEETQYF	TGCGCCAGCAGCTCTAGCGGGAGCGAAGAGACCCAGTACTTC
.	TRBJ2-1	.	TRBV28	CASSFQRHNEQFF	TGTGCCAGCAGTTTTCAGCGGCACAATGAGCAGTTCTTC
once	TRBJ1-4	.	TRBV5-4	CASSLGQGGNEKLFF	TGTGCCAGCAGCTTGGGACAAGGGGGTAATGAAAAACTGTTTTTT